Below, 22 T cell receptor beta chains from the same sample are listed, as sequenced in a study of PD-1 blockade in classical Hodgkin lymphoma. Libraries were prepared by immunoSEQ multiplex PCR; TCRdb keeps only in-frame clonotypes and omits some of them. Among approximately 52,000 clones listed, around 75% were seen once. Each and every patient relapsed after autologous stem cell transplantation, and patients got differing brentuximab vedotin exposure. The specimen was peripheral blood mononuclear cells (PBMCs), collected before the second cycle of nivolumab. The origin of the receptors is a human donor with classical Hodgkin lymphoma.

This clone was observed a handful of times. V gene TRBV9 combines with J gene TRBJ2-7, with 12 bases fitting TRBD2. Unmatched junction bases numbered 5, after V lost 0 bases and J lost 4 bases. This CDR3 is 16 amino acids long. CDR1 is SGDLS and CDR2 is YYNGEE in the germline V gene. CDR3 sequence reads: CASSVGLAGVGYEQYF. For the CDR3, the DNA is TGTGCCAGCAGCGTAGGACTAGCGGGAGTGGGTTACGAGCAGTACTTC.

The CDR3 coding sequence is TGTGCCTGGAGTGTAGTAGGGGTCACAGATACGCAGTATTTT. It encodes CAWSVVGVTDTQYF. The rearrangement uses TRBV30 and TRBJ2-3; a weak D match, TRBD1 (5 bases). Trimming removed 0 bases at V and 2 bases at J, with 9 bases between. Germline assignment: CDR1 GTSNPN and CDR2 SVGIG (reference sequence). CDR3 length: 14 residues.

This clone was seen only a few times. This chain connects TRBV28 to TRBJ1-4; D is possibly TRBD1 (6 bases). CDR1 and CDR2 (germline): MDHEN, SYDVKM. The CDR3 runs to 15 residues. The V end lost 7 bases, the J end lost 8 bases, and 20 bases lay between the germline ends. The CDR3 region is CASTPGGQQGEKLFF. CDR3 sequence (DNA): TGTGCCAGCACCCCCGGGGGACAACAAGGAGAAAAACTGTTTTTT.

V gene TRBV6-5 combines with J gene TRBJ1-3; tentative D call: TRBD1 (6 bases). Germline CDR1 reads MNHEY; CDR2 reads SVGAGI. This CDR3 region has 15 residues. The V end was cut by 2 bases, the J end by 4 bases, with 12 bases between. The CDR3 sequence is CASSYAGGAGNTIYF. DNA of the CDR3: TGTGCCAGCAGTTACGCCGGGGGGGCCGGAAACACCATATATTTT.

V and J are TRBV7-8 and TRBJ1-5; TRBD1 matches at 8 bases. Germline V gene sequence: CDR1 SGHVS, CDR2 FQNEAQ. This CDR3 comprises 17 residues. V trimming: 2 bases; J trimming: 7 bases; junction bases outside the gene matches: 13. The DNA for the CDR3 is TGTGCCAGCAGCTTAACCAGCGGACAGGGATCGGGACAGCCCCAGCATTTT. Its protein product is CASSLTSGQGSGQPQHF. Drawing the rest from reference TRBV7-8 and TRBJ1-5, the complete variable domain is GAGVSQSPRYKVAKRGQDVALRCDPISGHVSLFWYQQALGQGPEFLTYFQNEAQLDKSGLPSDRFFAERPEGSVSTLKIQRTQQEDSAVYLCASSLTSGQGSGQPQHFGDGTRLSIL.

This clone was counted only a few times. This chain links TRBV6-6 with TRBJ2-7; 9 positions match TRBD1. The junction had 2 bases not matched to a gene; V was cut back by 3 bases and J by 5 bases. Germline assignment: CDR1 MNHNY and CDR2 SVGAGI (reference sequence). The length of the CDR3 is 13 residues. The CDR3 sequence is CASSYDRGNEQYF. DNA for the CDR3: TGTGCCAGCAGTTATGACAGGGGGAACGAGCAGTACTTC.

V gene TRBV7-9 combines with J gene TRBJ1-2; D is perhaps TRBD1 (5 bases). There are 15 residues in the CDR3. V lost 1 base and J 6 bases, leaving 15 bases between the germline ends. CDR1 is SEHNR and CDR2 is FQNEAQ in the germline V gene (reference sequence). The CDR3 region has the DNA TGTGCCAGCAGCTTAGGACGGGGGAGTACCCATGGCTACACCTTC. Residues: CASSLGRGSTHGYTF.

The genes are TRBV7-3 and TRBJ2-1; maybe TRBD2 (6 bases). The CDR3 contains 12 residues. The germline V gene has CDR1 SGHTA and CDR2 FQGTGA. V lost 6 bases and J 6 bases, leaving 9 bases between the germline ends. The CDR3 here is CASRSLANEQFF. The CDR3 DNA is TGTGCCAGCAGGTCACTAGCCAATGAGCAGTTCTTC.

Only a few counts were recorded for this clone. CDR3 residues: CASSPPMAGTLNTEAFF. Written as DNA, the CDR3 is TGTGCCAGCTCACCACCGATGGCAGGGACCCTGAACACTGAAGCTTTCTTT. The rearrangement joins TRBV18 to TRBJ1-1, with D possibly matching TRBD1 (5 bases). From germline, CDR1 is KGHSH and CDR2 LQKENI. V was clipped by 0 bases and J by 0 bases, with 14 bases between them. The CDR3 extends over 17 amino acids. The full variable domain, completed using reference TRBV18 and TRBJ1-1, is NAGVMQNPRHLVRRRGQEARLRCSPMKGHSHVYWYRQLPEEGLKFMVYLQKENIIDESGMPKERFSAEFPKEGPSILRIQQVVRGDSAAYFCASSPPMAGTLNTEAFFGQGTRLTVV.

The rearrangement links TRBV27 to TRBJ2-7; 13 positions match TRBD2. This CDR3 has 15 residues. Trimming removed 6 bases from V and 3 bases from J; junction bases left unmatched: 5. From germline, CDR1 is MNHEY and CDR2 SMNVEV (reference sequence). The CDR3 spells CASRLRLAGGYEQYF. The CDR3 bases are TGTGCCAGCAGATTAAGACTAGCGGGAGGCTACGAGCAGTACTTC.

This clone has a handful of counts. The gene calls are TRBV18 and TRBJ1-1; tentative D call: TRBD1 (5 bases). The CDR3 runs 19 residues. Germline V CDR1 and CDR2: KGHSH, LQKENI. V was clipped by 3 bases and J by 5 bases, with 28 bases between them. CDR3 region: CASSPYSSLSGGGETEAFF. Here the CDR3 DNA reads TGTGCCAGCTCACCTTACTCTTCGCTCAGTGGGGGAGGTGAGACTGAAGCTTTCTTT.

The chain recombines TRBV27 with TRBJ1-4; D unclear. Germline-derived CDR1 and CDR2 are MNHEY and SMNVEV (reference sequence). This CDR3 is built from 12 residues. Trimming removed 4 bases at V and 0 bases at J, with 0 bases between. The CDR3 loop is CASSSTNEKLFF. CDR3 nucleotides: TGTGCCAGCAGTTCAACTAATGAAAAACTGTTTTTT. Combining the CDR3 with reference TRBV27 and TRBJ1-4 gives the whole variable domain EAQVTQNPRYLITVTGKKLTVTCSQNMNHEYMSWYRQDPGLGLRQIYYSMNVEVTDKGDVPEGYKVSRKEKRNFPLILESPSPNQTSLYFCASSSTNEKLFFGSGTQLSVL.

This clone was counted only a few times. V and J are TRBV7-9 and TRBJ2-7; 7 nucleotides agree with TRBD2. With V trimmed by 5 bases and J by 2 bases, 6 bases remained unmatched. Germline CDR1 is SEHNR and CDR2 is FQNEAQ (reference sequence). This CDR3 comprises 14 residues. The CDR3 reads CASSVTTSTYEQYF. The CDR3, as DNA: TGTGCCAGCAGCGTGACGACTAGCACCTACGAGCAGTACTTC. Drawing the rest from reference TRBV7-9 and TRBJ2-7, the complete variable domain is DTGVSQNPRHKITKRGQNVTFRCDPISEHNRLYWYRQTLGQGPEFLTYFQNEAQLEKSRLLSDRFSAERPKGSFSTLEIQRTEQGDSAMYLCASSVTTSTYEQYFGPGTRLTVT.

The gene calls are TRBV7-2 and TRBJ1-3; D unclear. Germline values: CDR1 SGHTA, CDR2 FQGNSA. V lost 1 base and J 0 bases, leaving 10 bases between the germline ends. The CDR3 extends over 16 amino acids. The CDR3 DNA sequence: TGTGCCAGCAGCTTAGGGGCGGTGAGCTCTGGAAACACCATATATTTT. Translation: CASSLGAVSSGNTIYF.

The rearrangement joins TRBV6-5 to TRBJ1-3; D is undetermined. The CDR3 contains 15 residues. The germline CDR1 and CDR2 sequences are MNHEY and SVGAGI. Trimming removed 6 bases from V and 0 bases from J, with 12 bases in between. CDR3 residues: CASSPYSSSGNTIYF. CDR3 sequence (DNA): TGTGCCAGCAGCCCCTACAGCAGCTCTGGAAACACCATATATTTT.

This chain joins TRBV6-5 and TRBJ1-4, with D maybe TRBD1 (5 bases). This CDR3 region has 16 residues. CDR1 is MNHEY and CDR2 is SVGAGI in the germline V gene. The V end was cut by 2 bases, the J end by 7 bases, with 17 bases between. The CDR3 region has the DNA TGTGCCAGCAGTTACGCGGCCCCCGGGGCCGGTGAAAAACTGTTTTTT. It codes for CASSYAAPGAGEKLFF.

V is TRBV30 and J is TRBJ1-5; D not resolved. There are 15 residues in the CDR3. Trimming left V 0 bases short and J 0 bases short, with 9 bases between. The germline V gene has CDR1 GTSNPN and CDR2 SVGIG (reference sequence). The CDR3 sequence: CAWSVLGNSNQPQHF. The CDR3 region has the DNA TGTGCCTGGAGTGTACTAGGGAATAGCAATCAGCCCCAGCATTTT.

The chain is built from TRBV19 and TRBJ2-7; 13 bases agree with TRBD2. Unmatched junction bases numbered 2, after V lost 8 bases and J lost 1 base. Germline V gives CDR1 LNHDA, CDR2 SQIVND (reference sequence). The CDR3 sequence is 14 residues long. The CDR3 loop reads CASSLAGGSYEQYF. The DNA for the CDR3 is TGTGCCAGTTCACTAGCGGGAGGGTCCTACGAGCAGTACTTC.

CDR3 amino acids: CAWSGDWATGELFF. CDR3 nucleotide sequence: TGTGCCTGGAGTGGCGACTGGGCCACCGGGGAGCTGTTTTTT. The chain recombines TRBV30 with TRBJ2-2; D is ambiguous. Germline CDR1 is GTSNPN and CDR2 is SVGIG (reference sequence). The CDR3 is 14 residues long. Trimming left V 1 base short and J 4 bases short, with 10 bases between. Full variable domain (rest looked up from reference TRBV30 and TRBJ2-2): SQTIHQWPATLVQPVGSPLSLECTVEGTSNPNLYWYRQAAGRGLQLLFYSVGIGQISSEVPQNLSASRPQDRQFILSSKKLLLSDSGFYLCAWSGDWATGELFFGEGSRLTVL.

This clone was seen a few times. This rearrangement joins TRBV19 to TRBJ2-7; 11 bases fit TRBD1. Trimming at V came to 2 bases and at J to 4 bases, leaving 4 bases not matched to a gene. The CDR3 contains 15 residues. Per the germline V gene, CDR1 is LNHDA and CDR2 is SQIVND (reference sequence). CDR3 DNA sequence: TGTGCCAGTAGTATAAGGGACAGGGGGATTTACGAGCAGTACTTC. It codes for CASSIRDRGIYEQYF.

This sequence joins TRBV5-1 and TRBJ1-2; D might be TRBD1 (5 bases). V shed 0 bases and J shed 4 bases, with 13 bases lying between them. Germline values: CDR1 SGHRS, CDR2 YFSETQ. The CDR3 loop spans 15 amino acids. Here the CDR3 reads CASSLVAPGPYGYTF. CDR3 DNA: TGCGCCAGCAGCTTGGTGGCTCCAGGGCCCTATGGCTACACCTTC.

This clone was observed a handful of times. The CDR3 sequence is CASSPGYEQYF. The CDR3, as DNA: TGCGCCAGCAGCCCGGGGTACGAGCAGTACTTC. The chain carries TRBV5-1 and TRBJ2-7; D might be TRBD2 (5 bases). Germline CDR1 and CDR2: SGHRS and YFSETQ. Trimming stripped 4 bases from V and 4 bases from J, with 6 bases between. The CDR3 extends over 11 amino acids.